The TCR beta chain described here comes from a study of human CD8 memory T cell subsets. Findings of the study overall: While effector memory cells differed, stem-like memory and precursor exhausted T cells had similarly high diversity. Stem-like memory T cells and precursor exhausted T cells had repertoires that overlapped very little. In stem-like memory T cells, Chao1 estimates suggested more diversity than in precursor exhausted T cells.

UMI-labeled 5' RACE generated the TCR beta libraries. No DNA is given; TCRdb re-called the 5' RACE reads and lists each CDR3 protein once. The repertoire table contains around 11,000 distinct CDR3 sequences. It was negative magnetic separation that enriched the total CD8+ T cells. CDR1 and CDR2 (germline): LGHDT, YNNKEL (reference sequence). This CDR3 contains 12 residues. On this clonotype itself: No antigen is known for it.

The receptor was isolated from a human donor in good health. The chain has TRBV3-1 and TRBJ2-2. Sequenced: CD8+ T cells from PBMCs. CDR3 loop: CASLEASGELFF.